This TCR beta chain was obtained from a study of blood T cell repertoires in COVID-19. CDR3 length equals 15 residues. Germline values: CDR1 SGHKS, CDR2 YYEKEE (reference sequence). The J segment lost 3 bases and the V segment lost 4 bases, leaving 8 bases of the junction unmatched. Assay: immunoSEQ multiplex PCR; the TCRdb copy retains only in-frame clones and omits some. The repertoire holds around 180,000 clones, with roughly 88% as singletons. The chain has TRBV5-5 and TRBJ2-3, with 7 bases lining up with TRBD1. Input material: PBMCs or T cells enriched from blood (not recorded which). This sequence originates from a woman aged 25 to 39 who had recovered from COVID-19. CDR3 bases: TGTGCCAGCAGCCTGCCCGAGGGGGCAACAGATACGCAGTATTTT. Encoded protein: CASSLPEGATDTQYF.